The text below deals with one T cell receptor (beta chain). Antigen specificity is unknown. This sample was taken from a study of early T cells in non-severe SARS-CoV-2 infection. Study context: From unsorted whole blood, bulk RNA was sequenced, and the chains remained unpaired. The study, taken as a whole, reports: Private and CD4 specificities were missed by VDJdb matching, which favored anti-spike CD8 responses.

Attached unique molecular identifiers marked individual cDNA molecules. TCRdb re-called the 5' RACE reads through MiXCR, storing one row per CDR3 protein. Of 84,000 or so distinct CDR3 sequences listed, over 10% are singletons. The sequencing input was whole blood. This receptor was obtained from an adult who was a healthcare worker with PCR-confirmed SARS-CoV-2 infection or an uninfected control (not recorded which).

The CDR3 sequence: CASSSRPAGVYEQYF. Written as DNA, the CDR3 is TGTGCCAGCAGCTCCCGCCCAGCGGGGGTCTACGAGCAGTACTTC. This chain joins TRBV9 and TRBJ2-7; the match to TRBD2 covers 8 bases. CDR1 SGDLS and CDR2 YYNGEE come from the germline V gene. This CDR3 contains 15 residues. The V and J ends lost 4 bases and 3 bases, in that order; junction bases with no gene match: 9.